The 29 T cell receptor beta chains given below trace back to one sample, sequenced in a study of blood T cell repertoires in COVID-19. The data were produced by immunoSEQ multiplex PCR, yet TCRdb's version contains in-frame clones alone and is incomplete. The table lists about 210,000 clones, around 83% of them singletons. The material sequenced was peripheral blood. The origin of the receptors is a man in his fifties with active or convalescent COVID-19.

V gene TRBV30 combines with J gene TRBJ1-1; TRBD1 matches 9 bases. The CDR3 covers 15 residues. J was trimmed by 0 bases and V by 0 bases; bases with no gene match: 2. Germline CDR1 reads GTSNPN; CDR2 reads SVGIG (reference sequence). CDR3 DNA: TGTGCCTGGAGTGTACAGGGGGCCTTGAACACTGAAGCTTTCTTT. It codes for CAWSVQGALNTEAFF.

CDR3 sequence: CASSAEPNQPQHF. CDR3 DNA sequence: TGTGCCAGCAGTGCCGAGCCGAATCAGCCCCAGCATTTT. The chain is built from TRBV6-4 and TRBJ1-5, with D hard to call. Trimming shortened V by 4 bases and J by 4 bases, and 8 bases separated the two germline ends. The CDR3 has 13 amino acids. Germline lookup yields CDR1 MRHNA and CDR2 SNTAGT.

The chain joins TRBV7-2 to TRBJ2-3, with D hard to call. This CDR3 is built from 15 residues. In germline, CDR1 is SGHTA, CDR2 FQGNSA. Trimming removed 1 base at V and 4 bases at J, with 12 bases between. The CDR3 DNA reads TGTGCCAGCAGCTTAGGTGGAGCGACCGCAGATACGCAGTATTTT. Protein sequence: CASSLGGATADTQYF.

The J gene is TRBJ2-1, the V gene TRBV5-4; a possible D gene is TRBD2 (5 bases). The CDR3 runs 12 residues. CDR1 is SGHNT and CDR2 is YYREEE in the germline V gene (reference sequence). Trimming shortened V by 4 bases and J by 7 bases, and 9 bases separated the two germline ends. CDR3 sequence reads: CASSQPGNEQFF. CDR3 sequence (DNA): TGTGCCAGCAGCCAACCGGGAAATGAGCAGTTCTTC.

This clone was found a few times. The DNA for the CDR3 is TGTGCCAGCAGTTACGGGATTTCCTACGAGCAGTACTTC. Protein sequence: CASSYGISYEQYF. V is TRBV27 and J is TRBJ2-7; tentatively, D is TRBD2 (5 bases). V was trimmed by 4 bases and J by 1 base, leaving 8 bases between them. This CDR3 spans 13 amino acids. Germline V gene data show CDR1 as MNHEY and CDR2 as SMNVEV (reference sequence).

The rearrangement uses TRBV28 and TRBJ1-5; unclear D gene. V lost 6 bases and J 2 bases, leaving 11 bases between the germline ends. CDR1 and CDR2 from the germline V gene are MDHEN and SYDVKM. CDR3 length equals 14 residues. CDR3 residues: CASSPFPRNQPQHF. In DNA, the CDR3 is TGTGCCAGCAGCCCTTTTCCCCGCAATCAGCCCCAGCATTTT. The variable domain in full, completed from reference TRBV28 and TRBJ1-5, reads DVKVTQSSRYLVKRTGEKVFLECVQDMDHENMFWYRQDPGLGLRLIYFSYDVKMKEKGDIPEGYSVSREKKERFSLILESASTNQTSMYLCASSPFPRNQPQHFGDGTRLSIL.

The rearrangement uses TRBV5-8 and TRBJ2-2; 9 bases are shared with TRBD1. The germline V gene encodes CDR1 SGHTS and CDR2 YDEGEE. After removal of 4 bases from V and 5 bases from J, the junction contained 6 bases not matched to a gene. The CDR3 has 15 amino acids. CDR3 sequence reads: CASSGGTGITGELFF. The CDR3 nucleotides are TGTGCCAGCAGCGGAGGGACAGGGATAACCGGGGAGCTGTTTTTT.

The CDR3 spells CASSQGKAGRFYEQYF. The CDR3, as DNA: TGCGCCAGCAGCCAAGGAAAAGCGGGGCGGTTCTACGAGCAGTACTTC. The chain links TRBV4-3 to TRBJ2-7; 7 bases line up with TRBD2. Germline trimming cut 1 base from V and 3 bases from J; bases unmatched to any gene: 9. The germline gives CDR1 LGHNA, CDR2 YSLEER. The CDR3 contains 16 residues.

The chain carries TRBV6-5 and TRBJ2-7; the match to TRBD2 covers 12 bases. This CDR3 spans 15 amino acids. Unmatched junction bases numbered 3, after V lost 6 bases and J lost 0 bases. Germline assignment: CDR1 MNHEY and CDR2 SVGAGI. The CDR3 region has the DNA TGTGCCAGCAGATTGACTAGCGGGAGCTCCTACGAGCAGTACTTC. It codes for CASRLTSGSSYEQYF.

Of note for this clone: The sample has other DNA sequences that encode this CDR3 too. V gene TRBV5-6 combines with J gene TRBJ1-2; TRBD1 matches at 8 bases. Germline-derived CDR1 and CDR2 are SGHDT and YYEEEE. The CDR3 is 13 residues long. Germline trimming cut 3 bases from V and 7 bases from J; bases unmatched to any gene: 5. CDR3 DNA sequence: TGTGCCAGCAGCTACGGACAGGGCGGTGGCTACACCTTC. It encodes CASSYGQGGGYTF. Full variable domain (missing parts from reference TRBV5-6 and TRBJ1-2): DAGVTQSPTHLIKTRGQQVTLRCSPKSGHDTVSWYQQALGQGPQFIFQYYEEEERQRGNFPDRFSGHQFPNYSSELNVNALLLGDSALYLCASSYGQGGGYTFGSGTRLTVV.

V and J are TRBV5-1 and TRBJ2-5, with 10 nucleotides matching TRBD2. Germline loops: CDR1 SGHRS, CDR2 YFSETQ. With 3 bases clipped from V and 5 bases from J, the junction kept 10 bases outside the gene matches. The CDR3 length is 16 residues. In DNA, the CDR3 is TGCGCCAGCAGCTCCATGCCAGCGGGAGGGCAGGAGACCCAGTACTTC. Protein sequence: CASSSMPAGGQETQYF.

The chain carries TRBV10-3 and TRBJ1-1, with 7 bases aligning to TRBD1. Germline V lookup: CDR1 ENHRY, CDR2 SYGVKD. The CDR3 is made up of 16 amino acids. The trim removed 0 bases at V and 0 bases at J, leaving 4 bases unmatched. As DNA, the CDR3 is TGTGCCATCAGTGAGTCTCAAGGGACAGTGAACACTGAAGCTTTCTTT. This encodes CAISESQGTVNTEAFF.

V usage is TRBV4-2 and J usage is TRBJ1-5; 7 bases agree with TRBD1. This CDR3 has 14 residues. In germline, CDR1 is LGHNA, CDR2 YNFKEQ. The J segment lost 8 bases and the V segment lost 1 base, leaving 5 bases of the junction unmatched. CDR3 amino acids: CASSQATGTEPQHF. The CDR3 DNA reads as TGTGCCAGCAGCCAAGCGACAGGGACGGAGCCCCAGCATTTT.

This clone has a single count. The V call is TRBV18, the J call TRBJ1-6, with 12 bases aligning to TRBD1. This CDR3 region has 16 residues. Germline V gives CDR1 KGHSH, CDR2 LQKENI. V lost 6 bases and J lost 7; bases outside the gene matches: 7. The chain's CDR3 is CASSEGQGAGNSPLHF. CDR3 DNA: TGTGCCAGCTCGGAGGGACAGGGGGCCGGAAATTCACCCCTCCACTTT.

V usage is TRBV4-3 and J usage is TRBJ1-1; unclear D gene. The ends were cut back, 3 bases at V and 1 base at J, with 12 bases in the middle. Germline-derived CDR1 and CDR2 are LGHNA and YSLEER. The CDR3 sequence is 15 residues long. CDR3 loop: CASSQSRGGNTEAFF. The CDR3, as DNA: TGCGCCAGCAGCCAGTCCCGGGGAGGGAACACTGAAGCTTTCTTT.

The gene calls are TRBV24-1 and TRBJ1-2; 8 bases fit TRBD1. The trim removed 4 bases at V and 3 bases at J, leaving 6 bases unmatched. CDR1 KGHDR and CDR2 SFDVKD come from the germline V gene. CDR3 length equals 15 residues. The CDR3 is CATSDPGQGDYGYTF. The CDR3 DNA sequence: TGTGCCACCAGTGACCCTGGACAGGGAGACTATGGCTACACCTTC.

This clone was observed a few times. The chain uses TRBV3-1 (or the pseudogene TRBV3-2) and TRBJ2-7; 8 nucleotides line up with TRBD1. Trimming at V came to 5 bases and at J to 0 bases, leaving 3 bases not matched to a gene. This CDR3 comprises 14 residues. Germline V gene lookup returns CDR1 LGHDT and CDR2 YNNKEL (reference sequence). The CDR3 is CASSFGQGSYEQYF. CDR3 coding DNA: TGTGCCAGCAGCTTCGGACAGGGCTCCTACGAGCAGTACTTC.

A single count supports this clone. CDR3 bases: TGTGCCAGCAGCTTGGGGACAGGGCTCTCTGGAAACACCATATATTTT. This translates into CASSLGTGLSGNTIYF. The J gene is TRBJ1-3, the V gene TRBV7-9; 9 nucleotides match TRBD1. The CDR3 is 16 amino acids. CDR1 is SEHNR, CDR2 FQNEAQ, per germline (reference sequence). V lost 3 bases to trimming and J lost 0 bases; unmatched junction nucleotides: 3. Supplemented by reference TRBV7-9 and TRBJ1-3, the full variable domain reads DTGVSQNPRHKITKRGQNVTFRCDPISEHNRLYWYRQTLGQGPEFLTYFQNEAQLEKSRLLSDRFSAERPKGSFSTLEIQRTEQGDSAMYLCASSLGTGLSGNTIYFGEGSWLTVV.

This sequence joins TRBV7-3 and TRBJ2-1; possibly TRBD2 for D (6 bases). V was clipped by 6 bases and J by 0 bases, with 15 bases between them. Germline V CDR1 and CDR2: SGHTA, FQGTGA. The CDR3 is 16 residues long. The CDR3 protein is CASSYSGRSSYNEQFF. CDR3 sequence (DNA): TGTGCCAGCAGTTATAGCGGAAGGAGCTCCTACAATGAGCAGTTCTTC.

The chain employs TRBV19 and TRBJ2-1, with 9 bases identical to TRBD2. With 4 bases clipped from V and 8 bases from J, the junction kept 9 bases outside the gene matches. This CDR3 is 15 amino acids long. Germline-derived CDR1 and CDR2 are LNHDA and SQIVND (reference sequence). The CDR3 region is CASSSGGAGWDEQFF. Written as DNA, the CDR3 is TGTGCCAGTAGTAGCGGGGGGGCCGGATGGGATGAGCAGTTCTTC. Variable domain in full (rest from reference TRBV19 and TRBJ2-1): DGGITQSPKYLFRKEGQNVTLSCEQNLNHDAMYWYRQDPGQGLRLIYYSQIVNDFQKGDIAEGYSVSREKKESFPLTVTSAQKNPTAFYLCASSSGGAGWDEQFFGPGTRLTVL.

As regards this clone: The limits of the CDR3 on the DNA are not certain, so only TCRdb's listed CDR3 is given. The J gene is TRBJ2-3, the V gene TRBV27; the table names TRBD2, a call not compared with the DNA. Inclusive of both ends, the CDR3 amounts to 15 amino acids. Germline V gene lookup returns CDR1 MNHEY and CDR2 SMNVEV (reference sequence). The CDR3: CASSSLGSAEIRSIF.

V usage is TRBV5-6 and J usage is TRBJ1-1; 7 bases align to TRBD1. The junction had 6 bases not matched to a gene; V was cut back by 2 bases and J by 5 bases. This CDR3 has 14 amino acids. Germline V gives CDR1 SGHDT, CDR2 YYEEEE. The CDR3: CASSFDTGETEAFF. CDR3 in DNA: TGTGCCAGCAGCTTTGACACAGGGGAAACTGAAGCTTTCTTT. The entire variable domain, with the rest obtained from reference TRBV5-6 and TRBJ1-1, is as follows: DAGVTQSPTHLIKTRGQQVTLRCSPKSGHDTVSWYQQALGQGPQFIFQYYEEEERQRGNFPDRFSGHQFPNYSSELNVNALLLGDSALYLCASSFDTGETEAFFGQGTRLTVV.

The chain has TRBV28 and TRBJ2-7; 8 positions match TRBD2. This CDR3 has 14 amino acids. The V gene's germline CDR1 is MDHEN and CDR2 SYDVKM. V dropped 8 bases and J dropped 1; count of bases not matched to a gene: 7. The CDR3 sequence: CASRREVSSYEQYF. CDR3 DNA sequence: TGTGCCAGCCGGCGGGAGGTTTCGTCCTACGAGCAGTACTTC.

The rearrangement links TRBV28 to TRBJ2-7, with D perhaps matching TRBD1 (5 bases). The CDR3 extends over 11 amino acids. Trimming removed 4 bases at V and 13 bases at J, with 14 bases between. The V gene's germline CDR1 is MDHEN and CDR2 SYDVKM. Here the CDR3 reads CASSSRQSPYF. The CDR3 DNA follows: TGTGCCAGCAGTTCACGACAGTCACCTTACTTC.

The genes are TRBV4-1 and TRBJ2-7; 8 bases align to TRBD2. After removal of 4 bases from V and 0 bases from J, the junction contained 11 bases not matched to a gene. The CDR3 spans 17 residues. CDR1 is MGHRA and CDR2 is YSYEKL in the germline V gene. CDR3 residues: CASSPTRAGAFSYEQYF. The CDR3 DNA reads as TGCGCCAGCAGCCCCACGAGAGCGGGGGCGTTCTCCTACGAGCAGTACTTC.

This clone occurred many times. This rearrangement joins TRBV19 to TRBJ1-1; tentative D call: TRBD1 (5 bases). The CDR3 is 14 amino acids. The germline V gene has CDR1 LNHDA and CDR2 SQIVND (reference sequence). The V end lost 2 bases, the J end lost 4 bases, and 11 bases lay between the germline ends. The CDR3 sequence is CASSIMQGPTEAFF. CDR3 DNA sequence: TGTGCCAGTAGTATAATGCAGGGCCCCACTGAAGCTTTCTTT. Full variable domain (remainder filled in from reference TRBV19 and TRBJ1-1): DGGITQSPKYLFRKEGQNVTLSCEQNLNHDAMYWYRQDPGQGLRLIYYSQIVNDFQKGDIAEGYSVSREKKESFPLTVTSAQKNPTAFYLCASSIMQGPTEAFFGQGTRLTVV.

The chain couples TRBV30 to TRBJ1-6; D not certain. The CDR3 extends over 19 amino acids. Germline V lookup: CDR1 GTSNPN, CDR2 SVGIG (reference sequence). Between the trimmed V and J ends, which lost 2 bases and 6 bases, there was a span of 26 bases. The CDR3 protein is CAWSRYQVKLRGLNSPLHF. The CDR3 DNA reads as TGTGCCTGGAGTCGCTACCAGGTTAAGCTTCGTGGACTTAATTCACCCCTCCACTTT.

J is TRBJ2-7 and V is TRBV5-6; D ambiguous. V was clipped by 0 bases and J by 2 bases, with 6 bases between them. Germline V gives CDR1 SGHDT, CDR2 YYEEEE. This CDR3 comprises 13 residues. CDR3 sequence: CASSLVETYEQYF. CDR3 DNA sequence: TGTGCCAGCAGCTTGGTCGAGACCTACGAGCAGTACTTC.

The gene calls are TRBV11-2 and TRBJ2-5, with D possibly matching TRBD1 (5 bases). V lost 5 bases and J 5 bases, leaving 18 bases between the germline ends. CDR1 and CDR2 from the germline V gene are SGHAT and FQNNGV. The CDR3 consists of 15 residues. The CDR3 bases are TGTGCCAGCAGCCTATCAGGGTTTGAAAGGGAGACCCAGTACTTC. This translates into CASSLSGFERETQYF.